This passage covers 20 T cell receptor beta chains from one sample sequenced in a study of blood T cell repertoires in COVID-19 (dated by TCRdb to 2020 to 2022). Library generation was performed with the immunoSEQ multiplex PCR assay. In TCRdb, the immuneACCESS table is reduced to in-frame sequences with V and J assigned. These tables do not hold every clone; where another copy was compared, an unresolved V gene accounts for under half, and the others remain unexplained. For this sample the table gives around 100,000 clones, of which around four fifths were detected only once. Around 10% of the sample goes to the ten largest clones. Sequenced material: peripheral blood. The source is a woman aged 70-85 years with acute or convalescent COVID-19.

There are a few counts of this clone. In DNA form, the CDR3 reads TGTGCCTGCCGCGTTTTATCGACAGGACATGCGGCCCTCCACTTT. This codes for CACRVLSTGHAALHF. The rearrangement uses TRBV30 and TRBJ1-6, with a possible D match to TRBD1 (6 bases). In germline, CDR1 is GTSNPN, CDR2 SVGIG (reference sequence). V shed 6 bases and J shed 14 bases, with 26 bases lying between them. The CDR3 totals 15 residues.

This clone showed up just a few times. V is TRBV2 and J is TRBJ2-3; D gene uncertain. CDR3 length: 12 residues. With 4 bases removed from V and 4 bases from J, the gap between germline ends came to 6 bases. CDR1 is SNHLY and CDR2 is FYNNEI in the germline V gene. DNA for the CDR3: TGTGCCAGCAGTGCCCTTTCAGATACGCAGTATTTT. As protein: CASSALSDTQYF. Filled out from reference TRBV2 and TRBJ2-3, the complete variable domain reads EPEVTQTPSHQVTQMGQEVILRCVPISNHLYFYWYRQILGQKVEFLVSFYNNEISEKSEIFDDQFSVERPDGSNFTLKIRSTKLEDSAMYFCASSALSDTQYFGPGTRLTVL.

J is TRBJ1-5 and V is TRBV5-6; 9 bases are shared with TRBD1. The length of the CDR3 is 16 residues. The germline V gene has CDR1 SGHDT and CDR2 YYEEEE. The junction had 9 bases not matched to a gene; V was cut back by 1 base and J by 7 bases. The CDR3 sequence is CASSLLAQGAQQPQHF. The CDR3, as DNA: TGTGCCAGCAGCTTGTTGGCACAGGGGGCACAGCAGCCCCAGCATTTT.

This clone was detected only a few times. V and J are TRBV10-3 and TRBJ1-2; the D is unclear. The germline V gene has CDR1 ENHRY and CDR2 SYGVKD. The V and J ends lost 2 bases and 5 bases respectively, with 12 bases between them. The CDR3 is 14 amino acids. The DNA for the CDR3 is TGTGCCATCAGTGAGCCGACATTACATTATGGCTACACCTTC. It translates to CAISEPTLHYGYTF.

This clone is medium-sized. The CDR3 DNA is TGTGCCAGTTCCGGTCGGGAGGGCACTGAAGCTTTCTTT. Protein product: CASSGREGTEAFF. The chain carries TRBV19 and TRBJ1-1; no clear D. CDR3 length equals 13 residues. V lost 8 bases and J lost 4, with 14 bases in between. Per the germline V gene, CDR1 is LNHDA and CDR2 is SQIVND (reference sequence).

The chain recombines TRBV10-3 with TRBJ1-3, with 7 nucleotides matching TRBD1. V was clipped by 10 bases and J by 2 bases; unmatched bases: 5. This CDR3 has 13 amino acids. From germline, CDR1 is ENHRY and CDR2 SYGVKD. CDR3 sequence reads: CATRQGPGNTIYF. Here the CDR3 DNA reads TGTGCCACCAGACAGGGCCCTGGAAACACCATATATTTT.

The CDR3 bases are TGTGCCAGCAGCCCGAACCTCAGCTCCTATAATTCACCCCTCCACTTT. This sequence encodes CASSPNLSSYNSPLHF. The chain employs TRBV28 and TRBJ1-6; no clear D. This CDR3 has 16 residues. V was cut by 6 bases and J by 0 bases, with 12 bases left in between. CDR1 is MDHEN, CDR2 SYDVKM, per germline.

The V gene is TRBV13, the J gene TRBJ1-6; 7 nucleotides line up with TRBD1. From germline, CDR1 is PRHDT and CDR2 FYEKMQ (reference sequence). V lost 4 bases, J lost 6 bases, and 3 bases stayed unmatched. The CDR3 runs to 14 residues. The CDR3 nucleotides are TGTGCCAGCAGCTGGGACAGAGGTAATTCACCCCTCCACTTT. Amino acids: CASSWDRGNSPLHF.

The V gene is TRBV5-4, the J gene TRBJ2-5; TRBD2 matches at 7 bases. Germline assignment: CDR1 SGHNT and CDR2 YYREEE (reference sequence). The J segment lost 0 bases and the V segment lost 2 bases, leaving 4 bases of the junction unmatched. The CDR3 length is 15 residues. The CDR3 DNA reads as TGTGCCAGCAGCTTTAGCGGGCAGTACCAAGAGACCCAGTACTTC. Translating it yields CASSFSGQYQETQYF.

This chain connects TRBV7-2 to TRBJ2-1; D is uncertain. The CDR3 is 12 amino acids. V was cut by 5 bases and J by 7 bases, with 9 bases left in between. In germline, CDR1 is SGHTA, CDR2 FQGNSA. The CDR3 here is CASSASRNEQFF. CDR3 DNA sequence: TGTGCCAGCAGCGCTTCCAGAAATGAGCAGTTCTTC.

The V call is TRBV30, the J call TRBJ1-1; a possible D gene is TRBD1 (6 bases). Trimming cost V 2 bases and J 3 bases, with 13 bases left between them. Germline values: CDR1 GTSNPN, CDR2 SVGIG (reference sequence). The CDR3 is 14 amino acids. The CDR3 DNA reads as TGTGCCTGGAGTTTTACAGGGTGGGACACTGAAGCTTTCTTT. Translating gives CAWSFTGWDTEAFF. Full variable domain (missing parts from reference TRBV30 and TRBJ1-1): SQTIHQWPATLVQPVGSPLSLECTVEGTSNPNLYWYRQAAGRGLQLLFYSVGIGQISSEVPQNLSASRPQDRQFILSSKKLLLSDSGFYLCAWSFTGWDTEAFFGQGTRLTVV.

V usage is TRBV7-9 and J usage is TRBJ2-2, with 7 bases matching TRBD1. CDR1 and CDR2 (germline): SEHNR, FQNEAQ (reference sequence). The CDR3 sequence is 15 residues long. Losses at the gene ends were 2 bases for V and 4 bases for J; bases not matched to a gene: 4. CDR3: CASSLPGTVTGELFF. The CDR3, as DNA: TGTGCCAGCAGCTTACCCGGGACAGTCACCGGGGAGCTGTTTTTT.

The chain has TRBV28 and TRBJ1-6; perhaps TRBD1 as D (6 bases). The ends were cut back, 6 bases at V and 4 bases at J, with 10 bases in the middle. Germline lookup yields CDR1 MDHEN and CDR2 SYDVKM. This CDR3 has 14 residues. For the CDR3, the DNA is TGTGCCAGCAGGACCACAGGGTATAATTCACCCCTCCACTTT. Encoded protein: CASRTTGYNSPLHF.

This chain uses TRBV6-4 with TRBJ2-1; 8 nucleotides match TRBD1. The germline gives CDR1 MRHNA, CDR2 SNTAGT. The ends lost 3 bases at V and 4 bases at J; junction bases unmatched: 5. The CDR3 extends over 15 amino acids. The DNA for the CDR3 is TGTGCCAGCAGTGATTCAGGGGGCATATACAATGAGCAGTTCTTC. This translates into CASSDSGGIYNEQFF.

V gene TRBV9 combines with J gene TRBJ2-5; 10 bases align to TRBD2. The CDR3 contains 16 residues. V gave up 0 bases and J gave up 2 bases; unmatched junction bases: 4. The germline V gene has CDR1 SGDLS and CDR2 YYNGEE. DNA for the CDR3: TGTGCCAGCAGCGTAGAAGAAGCGGGGGGGCAAGAGACCCAGTACTTC. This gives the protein CASSVEEAGGQETQYF.

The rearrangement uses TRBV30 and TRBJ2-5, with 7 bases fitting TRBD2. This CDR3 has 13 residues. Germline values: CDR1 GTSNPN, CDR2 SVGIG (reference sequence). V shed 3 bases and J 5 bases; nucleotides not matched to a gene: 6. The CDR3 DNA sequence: TGTGCCTGGAGAATAAGGGGAGGGGAGACCCAGTACTTC. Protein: CAWRIRGGETQYF.

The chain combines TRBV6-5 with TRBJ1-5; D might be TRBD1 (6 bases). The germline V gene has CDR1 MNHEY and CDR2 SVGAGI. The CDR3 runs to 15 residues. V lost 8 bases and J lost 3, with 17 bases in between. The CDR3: CASLRGGGSNQPQHF. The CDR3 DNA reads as TGTGCCAGCTTACGGGGAGGGGGGTCCAATCAGCCCCAGCATTTT.

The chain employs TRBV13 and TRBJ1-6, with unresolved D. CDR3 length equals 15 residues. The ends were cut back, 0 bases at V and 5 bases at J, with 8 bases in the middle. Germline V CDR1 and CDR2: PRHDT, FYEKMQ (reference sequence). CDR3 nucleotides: TGTGCCAGCAGCTTAGGAGGGCGGGATAATTCACCCCTCCACTTT. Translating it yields CASSLGGRDNSPLHF.

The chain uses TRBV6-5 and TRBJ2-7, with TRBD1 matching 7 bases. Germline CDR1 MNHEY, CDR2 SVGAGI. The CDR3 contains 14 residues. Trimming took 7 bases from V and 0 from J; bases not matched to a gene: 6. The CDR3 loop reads CASNKGDSSYEQYF. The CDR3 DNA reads TGTGCCAGCAATAAAGGGGACAGCTCCTACGAGCAGTACTTC.

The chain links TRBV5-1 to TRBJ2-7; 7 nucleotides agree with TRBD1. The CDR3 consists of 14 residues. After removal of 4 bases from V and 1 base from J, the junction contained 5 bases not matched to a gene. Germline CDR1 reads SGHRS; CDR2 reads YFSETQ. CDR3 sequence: CASSPGQRSYEQYF. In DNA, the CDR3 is TGCGCCAGCAGCCCGGGACAGAGGTCCTACGAGCAGTACTTC.